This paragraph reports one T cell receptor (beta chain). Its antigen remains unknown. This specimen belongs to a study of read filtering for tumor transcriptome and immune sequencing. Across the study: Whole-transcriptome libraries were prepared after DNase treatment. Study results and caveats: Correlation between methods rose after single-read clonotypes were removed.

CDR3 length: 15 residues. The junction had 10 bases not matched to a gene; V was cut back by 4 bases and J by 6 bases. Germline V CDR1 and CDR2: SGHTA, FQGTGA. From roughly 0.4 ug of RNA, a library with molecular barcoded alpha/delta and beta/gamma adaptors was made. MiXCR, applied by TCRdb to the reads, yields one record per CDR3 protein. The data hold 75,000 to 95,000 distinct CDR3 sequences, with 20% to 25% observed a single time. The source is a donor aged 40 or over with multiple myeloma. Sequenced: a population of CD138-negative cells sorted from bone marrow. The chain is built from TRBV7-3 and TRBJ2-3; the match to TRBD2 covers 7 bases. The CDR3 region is CASSSGRGCRDTQYF. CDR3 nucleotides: TGTGCCAGCAGCTCCGGGCGGGGGTGCCGGGATACGCAGTATTTT. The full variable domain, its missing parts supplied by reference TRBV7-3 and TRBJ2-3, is GAGVSQTPSNKVTEKGKYVELRCDPISGHTALYWYRQSLGQGPEFLIYFQGTGAADDSGLPNDRFFAVRPEGSVSTLKIQRTERGDSAVYLCASSSGRGCRDTQYFGPGTRLTVL.